The 22 T cell receptor beta chains listed next were all sequenced from one sample in a study of cytomegalovirus exposure and HLA in healthy donors. TCRdb's copy holds only in-frame clones and misses some; the assay was immunoSEQ multiplex PCR. The data hold about 350,000 clones, with 87% observed a single time. The sequencing sample was made of PBMCs. The receptors originated from a woman aged 25 to 45 in good health and CMV-seropositive.

The chain couples TRBV28 to TRBJ1-4; 9 positions agree with TRBD1. The V segment lost 10 bases and the J segment 6 bases; nucleotides outside the gene matches: 6. The CDR3 sequence is 13 residues long. Germline V gene sequence: CDR1 MDHEN, CDR2 SYDVKM. CDR3 DNA sequence: TGTGCCACCCTCGGGACAGGGTATGAAAAACTGTTTTTT. Amino acid sequence: CATLGTGYEKLFF.

The gene calls are TRBV28 and TRBJ1-3, with D unclear. V lost 6 bases and J 0 bases, leaving 9 bases between the germline ends. This CDR3 contains 14 residues. Germline assignment: CDR1 MDHEN and CDR2 SYDVKM. The CDR3 DNA sequence: TGTGCCAGCAGCACAAGGTCCTCTGGAAACACCATATATTTT. This encodes CASSTRSSGNTIYF. Based on the CDR3 plus reference TRBV28 and TRBJ1-3, the full variable domain is DVKVTQSSRYLVKRTGEKVFLECVQDMDHENMFWYRQDPGLGLRLIYFSYDVKMKEKGDIPEGYSVSREKKERFSLILESASTNQTSMYLCASSTRSSGNTIYFGEGSWLTVV.

This clone was observed once. The CDR3 reads CASSPPMRGARTDTQYF. The CDR3 DNA sequence: TGTGCCAGCAGTCCCCCGATGCGGGGGGCGAGGACAGATACGCAGTATTTT. The rearrangement links TRBV28 to TRBJ2-3; 8 bases map to TRBD2. The trim removed 5 bases at V and 3 bases at J, leaving 13 bases unmatched. CDR1 MDHEN and CDR2 SYDVKM come from the germline V gene. The CDR3 is 17 amino acids.

The chain employs TRBV29-1 and TRBJ1-1, with D unclear. V gave up 4 bases and J gave up 1 base, with 13 bases separating them. The CDR3 extends over 14 amino acids. Per the germline V gene, CDR1 is SQVTM and CDR2 is ANQGSEA. This chain's CDR3 is CSVVVLGENTEAFF. In DNA form, the CDR3 reads TGCAGCGTTGTTGTTCTCGGGGAGAACACTGAAGCTTTCTTT. Complete variable domain (other parts from reference TRBV29-1 and TRBJ1-1): SAVISQKPSRDICQRGTSLTIQCQVDSQVTMMFWYRQQPGQSLTLIATANQGSEATYESGFVIDKFPISRPNLTFSTLTVSNMSPEDSSIYLCSVVVLGENTEAFFGQGTRLTVV.

The gene calls are TRBV7-6 and TRBJ1-1; D might be TRBD1 (5 bases). V shed 1 base and J shed 1 base, with 7 bases lying between them. From germline, CDR1 is SGHVS and CDR2 FNYEAQ. The CDR3 extends over 14 amino acids. In DNA form, the CDR3 reads TGTGCCAGCAGCTTAGATGGGGGGAACACTGAAGCTTTCTTT. This translates into CASSLDGGNTEAFF.

The chain carries TRBV30 and TRBJ2-7; 11 positions agree with TRBD1. Germline CDR1 and CDR2: GTSNPN and SVGIG (reference sequence). Trimming at V came to 4 bases and at J to 1 base, leaving 24 bases not matched to a gene. The length of the CDR3 is 21 residues. The DNA of the CDR3 is TGTGCCTGGAACGTAGGGATTCCGGGACAGGGGGTGTCGAAGAGTTCCTACGAGCAGTACTTC. Translation: CAWNVGIPGQGVSKSSYEQYF.

The chain combines TRBV9 with TRBJ2-2; D gene unclear. Germline V gene lookup returns CDR1 SGDLS and CDR2 YYNGEE. Trimming pared 0 bases from V and 6 bases from J, leaving 9 bases between. This CDR3 spans 14 amino acids. CDR3 in DNA: TGTGCCAGCAGCGTAGAGGGTACTGCCGGGGAGCTGTTTTTT. Its translation: CASSVEGTAGELFF.

The CDR3 DNA reads as TGTGCCACCAGCAGCGGGTCGCGGCAGGGAGAGCAGTACTTC. Its protein product is CATSSGSRQGEQYF. This chain links TRBV15 with TRBJ2-7; perhaps TRBD1 as D (5 bases). Germline lookup yields CDR1 LNHNV and CDR2 YYDKDF (reference sequence). V was trimmed by 3 bases and J by 7 bases, leaving 16 bases between them. The CDR3 is made up of 14 amino acids.

The chain has TRBV4-3 and TRBJ1-1; D might be TRBD1 (6 bases). This CDR3 spans 15 amino acids. Germline V gene lookup returns CDR1 LGHNA and CDR2 YSLEER. Trimming cost V 1 base and J 1 base, with 10 bases left between them. This CDR3 reads CASSQVTGRNTEAFF. The CDR3 DNA is TGCGCCAGCAGCCAAGTTACAGGGAGGAACACTGAAGCTTTCTTT.

The genes are TRBV18 and TRBJ2-7; no reliable D call. The germline V gene has CDR1 KGHSH and CDR2 LQKENI. V gave up 2 bases and J gave up 2 bases, with 4 bases separating them. The CDR3 contains 12 residues. The chain's CDR3 is CASSPETYEQYF. CDR3 DNA sequence: TGTGCCAGCTCACCAGAGACCTACGAGCAGTACTTC. Full variable domain (remainder filled in from reference TRBV18 and TRBJ2-7): NAGVMQNPRHLVRRRGQEARLRCSPMKGHSHVYWYRQLPEEGLKFMVYLQKENIIDESGMPKERFSAEFPKEGPSILRIQQVVRGDSAAYFCASSPETYEQYFGPGTRLTVT.

The chain couples TRBV2 to TRBJ1-5; D unresolved. This CDR3 contains 15 residues. Trimming removed 5 bases at V and 0 bases at J, with 11 bases between. Germline V gene data show CDR1 as SNHLY and CDR2 as FYNNEI. CDR3 loop: CASSPDTLSNQPQHF. DNA for the CDR3: TGTGCCAGCAGTCCAGACACACTTAGCAATCAGCCCCAGCATTTT. Full variable domain (outside the CDR3, taken from reference TRBV2 and TRBJ1-5): EPEVTQTPSHQVTQMGQEVILRCVPISNHLYFYWYRQILGQKVEFLVSFYNNEISEKSEIFDDQFSVERPDGSNFTLKIRSTKLEDSAMYFCASSPDTLSNQPQHFGDGTRLSIL.

The chain is built from TRBV7-2 and TRBJ2-5; no reliable D call. Trimming pared 1 base from V and 5 bases from J, leaving 11 bases between. From germline, CDR1 is SGHTA and CDR2 FQGNSA. The CDR3 loop spans 14 amino acids. The CDR3 reads CASSLEGTPETQYF. The DNA for the CDR3 is TGTGCCAGCAGCTTAGAGGGCACACCGGAGACCCAGTACTTC.

The V and J genes are TRBV5-4 and TRBJ2-6, with D possibly being TRBD1 (5 bases). The germline gives CDR1 SGHNT, CDR2 YYREEE (reference sequence). The CDR3 is 14 residues long. Trimming took 7 bases from V and 0 from J, leaving 8 bases between them. In DNA, the CDR3 is TGTGCCAGCGCCGACAGCTCTGGGGCCAACGTCCTGACTTTC. Translation: CASADSSGANVLTF.

This clone was found once. The chain uses TRBV7-3 and TRBJ2-3; 11 positions match TRBD2. The V and J ends lost 4 bases and 3 bases, in that order; junction bases with no gene match: 3. CDR1 is SGHTA and CDR2 is FQGTGA in the germline V gene. The CDR3 is made up of 15 amino acids. In DNA form, the CDR3 reads TGTGCCAGCAGCTCTGTAGCGGGGGGGACAGATACGCAGTATTTT. Its translation: CASSSVAGGTDTQYF.

This clone came up once. This chain joins TRBV7-2 and TRBJ2-5, with TRBD2 identical over 16 bases. Germline V gene lookup returns CDR1 SGHTA and CDR2 FQGNSA. The CDR3 sequence is 17 residues long. Trimming removed 4 bases from V and 7 bases from J; junction bases left unmatched: 9. CDR3 DNA: TGTGCCAGCAGCTCTCCGGGACTAGCGGGAGGGTTGGGGACCCAGTACTTC. Amino acids: CASSSPGLAGGLGTQYF. The variable domain in full, completed from reference TRBV7-2 and TRBJ2-5, reads GAGVSQSPSNKVTEKGKDVELRCDPISGHTALYWYRQSLGQGLEFLIYFQGNSAPDKSGLPSDRFSAERTGGSVSTLTIQRTQQEDSAVYLCASSSPGLAGGLGTQYFGPGTRLLVL.

The chain employs TRBV4-3 and TRBJ2-3; TRBD2 is a possible D gene (7 bases). There are 18 residues in the CDR3. Germline CDR1 reads LGHNA; CDR2 reads YSLEER. The germline V and J ends were trimmed by 1 base and 6 bases, with 23 bases remaining between them. The CDR3 coding sequence is TGCGCCAGCAGCCAAGGATGGGGAGGGGGATCCTCACGGGATACGCAGTATTTT. Translated: CASSQGWGGGSSRDTQYF.

The chain is built from TRBV30 and TRBJ1-3; D gene unclear. Germline CDR1 reads GTSNPN; CDR2 reads SVGIG (reference sequence). Trimming removed 5 bases from V and 0 bases from J, with 5 bases in between. CDR3 length equals 12 residues. The DNA for the CDR3 is TGTGCCTGGGTCTACTCTGGAAACACCATATATTTT. Translation gives CAWVYSGNTIYF.

The chain recombines TRBV9 with TRBJ1-1; the D is unclear. This CDR3 is built from 15 residues. Deletions cut 3 bases from V and 4 bases from J, with 16 bases between. CDR1 and CDR2 (germline): SGDLS, YYNGEE. The chain's CDR3 is CASSAAGGSATEAFF. CDR3 bases: TGTGCCAGCAGCGCGGCAGGTGGTTCAGCCACTGAAGCTTTCTTT.

The chain uses TRBV29-1 and TRBJ2-5; D possibly corresponds to TRBD2 (7 bases). CDR1 and CDR2 from the germline V gene are SQVTM and ANQGSEA. V shed 4 bases and J shed 7 bases, with 19 bases lying between them. This CDR3 region has 14 residues. CDR3 DNA sequence: TGCAGCGTTGCTCACGACGGGGGGCTGGGGACCCAGTACTTC. Its protein product is CSVAHDGGLGTQYF.

The V gene is TRBV6-1, the J gene TRBJ1-2, with D maybe TRBD1 (6 bases). The V and J ends lost 2 bases and 4 bases respectively, with 14 bases between them. CDR1 MNHNS and CDR2 SASEGT come from the germline V gene. The CDR3 loop spans 15 amino acids. CDR3 bases: TGTGCCAGCAGTGAAATTCAAGGGGGTGGCTATGGCTACACCTTC. Residues: CASSEIQGGGYGYTF.

This clone was seen more than once but under ten times. In the same sample, other DNA sequences code for this CDR3. This chain links TRBV5-1 with TRBJ2-2, with D uncertain. This CDR3 comprises 13 residues. Trimming removed 0 bases from V and 2 bases from J, with 2 bases in between. Germline CDR1 SGHRS, CDR2 YFSETQ. The CDR3 is CASSLGNTGELFF. In DNA, the CDR3 is TGCGCCAGCAGCTTGGGTAACACCGGGGAGCTGTTTTTT.

This chain uses TRBV28 with TRBJ2-7; the D gene could be TRBD1 or TRBD2 (5 bases each). The CDR3 loop spans 14 amino acids. Germline CDR1 MDHEN, CDR2 SYDVKM. With 4 bases removed from V and 3 bases from J, the gap between germline ends came to 13 bases. For the CDR3, the DNA is TGTGCCAGCAGTTCCGCCGGGACGCACTACGAGCAGTACTTC. Protein: CASSSAGTHYEQYF.